The rows below give T cell receptor beta chains drawn from one sample of a study of immune heterogeneity within non-small cell lung tumors. MiXCR, run by TCRdb on the multiplex PCR reads, gives a single entry per CDR3 protein. The top ten clones hold roughly 4.3% of a sample with around 21,000 distinct CDR3 sequences, around 26% of them seen once. The sample comprised lung tumor tissue. These receptors originate from a man in his forties with non-small cell lung cancer. CDR3s include the opening cysteine and the closing phenylalanine or tryptophan.

v_call,cdr3_length,cdr3_aa
TRBV7-9,15,CASSLSRGRWTEAFF
TRBV11-3,13,CASSRNYGETQYF
TRBV28,18,CASSLWMGQGSSGNTIYF
TRBV6-2/TRBV6-3,16,CASSQTGDRDTYEQYF
TRBV11-1,14,CASSPMGRSTEAFF
TRBV27,13,CASGDITGGEQYF
TRBV20-1,14,CSARRNSANQPQHF
TRBV30,11,CAWSEQYEQYF
TRBV7-9,11,CASSRDGGGGF
TRBV19,14,CASSKPATNEKLFF
TRBV9,16,CASSAHQTSGRNEQFF
TRBV19,18,CASMIFLFRDKWVETQYF
TRBV12-3/TRBV12-4,12,CASSLWVDTQYF
TRBV28,13,CASRGQGLYGYTF
TRBV2,17,CASSEALLAGYQETQYF